The rows below give T cell receptor beta chains drawn from one sample of a study of CD8 T cells in ankylosing spondylitis. TCRdb reprocessed the 5' RACE reads via MiXCR and lists one record per CDR3 protein. Of about 220,000 distinct CDR3 sequences listed, 5.5% to 7.5% were seen once; the top ten hold approximately 14%. The sample comprised blood, either unsorted or a sorted T cell fraction (not recorded which). The receptors derive from a male donor with ankylosing spondylitis. Each CDR3 is given with its conserved first and last residue. Size is omitted from some rows. Given values are once, few, many or a class for expanded clones.

CASSFTGSHEQFF,TRBJ2-1,TRBV7-9,many
CASSSTSGNAYEQYF,TRBJ2-7,TRBV7-9,many
CASSQDRANQPQHF,TRBJ1-5,TRBV12-3/TRBV12-4,many
CASSYSGTDTQYF,TRBJ2-3,TRBV6-5,many
CATGYLQREAFF,TRBJ1-1,TRBV19,many
CASSQRGGVIETQYF,TRBJ2-5,TRBV4-1,many
CASSLSLAASGYEQYF,TRBJ2-7,TRBV11-2,many
CASSRQGGYNEQFF,TRBJ2-1,TRBV12-3/TRBV12-4,many
CASRDSNNEQFF,TRBJ2-1,TRBV5-1,few
CASSHTTGLNQPQHF,TRBJ1-5,TRBV23-1,few
CATSRAGFGETQYF,TRBJ2-5,TRBV15,few
CSVVGALNTGELFF,TRBJ2-2,TRBV29-1,many
CASSRKGGTEAFF,TRBJ1-1,TRBV27,many
CASSFGGSSNQPQHF,TRBJ1-5,TRBV12-3/TRBV12-4,many
CSARAFATNEKLFF,TRBJ1-4,TRBV20-1,many
CASSQEVGDSSYEQYF,TRBJ2-7,TRBV4-2,many
CASSFWGPSTDTQYF,TRBJ2-3,TRBV27,.
CASSSPSAGVSYNEQFF,TRBJ2-1,TRBV28,many
CASSVDRGGTEAFF,TRBJ1-1,TRBV5-4,.
CASSEGGVGTGELFF,TRBJ2-2,TRBV2,many
CASTSWGPYNEQFF,TRBJ2-1,TRBV28,many
CASSIRTGVISYEQYF,TRBJ2-7,TRBV27,many